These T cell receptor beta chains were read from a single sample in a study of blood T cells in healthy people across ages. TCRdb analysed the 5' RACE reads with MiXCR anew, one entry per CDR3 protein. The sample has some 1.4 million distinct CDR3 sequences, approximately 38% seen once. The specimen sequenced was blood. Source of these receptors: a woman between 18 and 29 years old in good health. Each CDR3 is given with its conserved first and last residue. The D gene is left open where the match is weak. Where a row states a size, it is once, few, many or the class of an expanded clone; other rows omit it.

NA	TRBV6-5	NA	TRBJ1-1	CASSYSIMVTEAFF	TGTGCCAGCAGTTACTCGATCATGGTCACTGAAGCTTTCTTT
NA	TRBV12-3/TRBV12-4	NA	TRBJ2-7	CASTRSNYEQYF	TGTGCCAGCACACGGTCGAACTACGAGCAGTACTTC
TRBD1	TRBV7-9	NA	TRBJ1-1	CASSLQTGMNTEAFF	TGTGCCAGCAGCCTCCAGACAGGGATGAACACTGAAGCTTTCTTT
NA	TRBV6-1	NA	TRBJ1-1	CASSTKGNTEAFF	TGTGCCAGCAGTACGAAGGGGAACACTGAAGCTTTCTTT
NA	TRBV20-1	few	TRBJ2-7	CSARVTRYSSYEQYF	TGCAGTGCTAGGGTGACACGGTATTCCTCCTACGAGCAGTACTTC
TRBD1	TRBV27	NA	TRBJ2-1	CAIRQGYPYNEQFF	TGTGCCATCCGACAGGGTTACCCCTACAATGAGCAGTTCTTC
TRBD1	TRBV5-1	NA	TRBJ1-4	CASSLKEAGGEKLFF	TGCGCCAGCAGCTTGAAAGAGGCAGGGGGGGAAAAACTGTTTTTT
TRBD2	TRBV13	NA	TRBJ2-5	CASSLGPLPGGTKNEQYF	TGTGCCAGCAGCTTAGGCCCCCTCCCCGGGGGGACTAAGAATGAGCAGTACTTC
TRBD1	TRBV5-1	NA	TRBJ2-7	CTSSPGQGWNEQYF	TGCACCAGCAGCCCGGGACAGGGGTGGAACGAGCAGTACTTC
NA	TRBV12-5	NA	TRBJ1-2	CASGWGTPDNYGYTF	TGTGCCAGTGGTTGGGGAACACCAGATAACTATGGCTACACCTTC
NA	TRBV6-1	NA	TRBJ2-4	CASSDLLDSLAKNIQYF	TGTGCCAGCAGTGACCTCCTGGACAGTCTAGCCAAAAACATTCAGTACTTC
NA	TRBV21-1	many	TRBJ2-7	CASRRLVSYEQYF	TGTGCCAGCCGAAGACTGGTCTCCTACGAGCAGTACTTC
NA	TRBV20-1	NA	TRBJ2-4	CSAKDGAEVGPKNIQYF	TGCAGTGCTAAAGATGGGGCGGAAGTAGGTCCCAAAAACATTCAGTACTTC
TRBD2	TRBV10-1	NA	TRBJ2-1	CASKTSGGRSHNEQFF	TGCGCCAGCAAGACTAGTGGCGGGAGATCCCACAATGAGCAGTTCTTC
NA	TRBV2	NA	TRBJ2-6	CASSEALPGSGANVLTF	TGTGCCAGCAGTGAAGCGCTTCCAGGAAGCGGGGCCAACGTCCTGACTTTC
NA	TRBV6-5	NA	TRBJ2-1	CASSPVAATYNEQFF	TGTGCCAGCAGTCCAGTAGCGGCAACCTACAATGAGCAGTTCTTC
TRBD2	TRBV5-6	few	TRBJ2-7	CASSFGLAVSSYEQYF	TGTGCCAGCAGCTTCGGACTAGCGGTAAGCTCCTACGAGCAGTACTTC
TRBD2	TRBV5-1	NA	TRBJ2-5	CASSLGLAGGPGQETQYF	TGCGCCAGCAGCTTGGGTCTAGCGGGAGGGCCAGGGCAAGAGACCCAGTACTTC
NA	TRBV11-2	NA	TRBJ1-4	CASSFQHGGPNEKPFF	TGTGCCAGCAGCTTCCAGCACGGCGGGCCTAATGAAAAACCGTTTTTT
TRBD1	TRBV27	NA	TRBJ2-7	CASSSGGHRTYEQYF	TGTGCCAGCAGTTCAGGGGGCCACCGCACTTACGAGCAGTACTTC
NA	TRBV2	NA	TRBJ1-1	CASSGQVQTMNTEAFF	TGTGCCAGCAGTGGGCAGGTGCAAACCATGAACACTGAAGCTTTCTTT
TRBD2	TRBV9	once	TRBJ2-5	CASRGKLAGMGETQYF	TGTGCCAGCAGAGGCAAACTAGCGGGGATGGGAGAGACCCAGTACTTC
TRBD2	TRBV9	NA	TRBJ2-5	CASSSDKGREQYF	TGTGCCAGCAGCTCAGATAAGGGGCGGGAGCAGTACTTC
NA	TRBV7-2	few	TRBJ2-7	CASSGTGRPIYEQYF	TGTGCCAGCAGCGGGACGGGGAGGCCAATCTACGAGCAGTACTTC
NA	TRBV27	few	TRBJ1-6	CASSLWGGSNSPLHF	TGTGCCAGCAGTTTATGGGGTGGGAGTAATTCACCCCTCCACTTT
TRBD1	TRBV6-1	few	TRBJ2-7	CASSYPDRYSYEQYF	TGTGCCAGCAGCTATCCGGACAGGTACTCCTACGAGCAGTACTTC